These 10 T cell receptor beta chains originate from one sample sequenced in a study of T-cell memory formation after mild COVID-19 (dated by TCRdb to about 2021). Library preparation employed 5' RACE. The data were produced on an Illumina NovaSeq 6000. Through fastp at Q25 and MiXCR, TCRdb rebuilt clones from the public reads, retaining in-frame beta chains. Records with the same CDR3 protein are collapsed into one entry carrying the most frequent genes and DNA. The table for this sample lists about 180,000 distinct CDR3 sequences; roughly 20% of them were counted only once. Of the sample, 3% to 4.5% falls within the top ten clones. Input material: PBMCs or a T cell subset sorted from them (not recorded which). The source is a young man who had mild COVID-19 (a few samples of this study predate the infection). The sample titles of this study are shuffled in the database, so cell type and time point are left out; the donor was told from shared clones.

The chain recombines TRBV6-2 or TRBV6-3 with TRBJ1-5; D gene unclear. Germline values: CDR1 MNHEY, CDR2 SVGEGT. The CDR3 contains 15 residues. V was cut by 4 bases and J by 3 bases, with 13 bases left in between. The CDR3 coding sequence is TGTGCCAGCAGTTTGCCTAGGGCAGACAATCAGCCCCAGCATTTT. Protein: CASSLPRADNQPQHF.

Here the CDR3 reads CASTRQWGGTDTQYF. For the CDR3, the DNA is TGTGCCAGCACCCGGCAATGGGGGGGGACAGATACGCAGTATTTT. V gene TRBV6-2 or TRBV6-3 combines with J gene TRBJ2-3, with 7 bases identical to TRBD2. The CDR3 is 15 amino acids. Trimming removed 7 bases from V and 3 bases from J; junction bases left unmatched: 10. CDR1 is MNHEY, CDR2 SVGEGT, per germline.

This clonotype was counted a single time. The rearrangement links TRBV5-1 to TRBJ2-7; 11 bases line up with TRBD1. The germline V gene has CDR1 SGHRS and CDR2 YFSETQ. This CDR3 region has 14 residues. The V segment lost 4 bases and the J segment 6 bases; nucleotides outside the gene matches: 6. CDR3 in amino acids: CASSGGDRGTEQYF. CDR3 DNA sequence: TGCGCCAGCAGCGGAGGGGACAGGGGGACCGAGCAGTACTTC.

This clonotype turned up a few times. The rearrangement joins TRBV5-1 to TRBJ2-1; 10 nucleotides line up with TRBD2. This CDR3 has 14 residues. Germline values: CDR1 SGHRS, CDR2 YFSETQ. After removal of 7 bases from V and 5 bases from J, the junction contained 6 bases not matched to a gene. In DNA, the CDR3 is TGCGCCAGCGGTAGCGGGGGGACAAACAATGAGCAGTTCTTC. Translation gives CASGSGGTNNEQFF.

The V and J genes are TRBV6-2 or TRBV6-3 and TRBJ2-5, with no clear D. This CDR3 spans 12 amino acids. Trimming shortened V by 3 bases and J by 2 bases, and 4 bases separated the two germline ends. The germline gives CDR1 MNHEY, CDR2 SVGEGT. This CDR3 reads CASSYGQETQYF. CDR3 nucleotides: TGTGCCAGCAGTTATGGTCAAGAGACCCAGTACTTC.

CDR3 bases: TGCGCCAGCAGCTTACTAGCGGAACAAGAGACCCAGTACTTC. Protein product: CASSLLAEQETQYF. The chain carries TRBV5-1 and TRBJ2-5; 8 nucleotides agree with TRBD2. Germline CDR1 and CDR2: SGHRS and YFSETQ. V was clipped by 2 bases and J by 2 bases; unmatched bases: 2. This CDR3 has 14 amino acids.

The table lists this clonotype with a few counts. The chain has TRBV6-2 or TRBV6-3 and TRBJ2-3; TRBD2 agrees at 9 bases. The CDR3 runs 15 residues. CDR1 and CDR2 from the germline V gene are MNHEY and SVGEGT. The V gene end was trimmed by 6 bases and the J gene end by 5 bases; junction bases not matched to a gene: 9. The CDR3 sequence is CASSLQRGAEDTQYF. CDR3 sequence (DNA): TGTGCCAGCAGCCTCCAGCGGGGGGCGGAAGATACGCAGTATTTT.

This clonotype was detected a few times. The rearrangement links TRBV4-3 to TRBJ2-7; 11 bases match TRBD1. Losses at the gene ends were 1 base for V and 5 bases for J; bases not matched to a gene: 4. The CDR3 loop spans 15 amino acids. The germline CDR1 and CDR2 sequences are LGHNA and YSLEER. CDR3 in DNA: TGCGCCAGCAGCCAAGCGGGACAGGGGGGCCACGAGCAGTACTTC. This encodes CASSQAGQGGHEQYF.

The chain carries TRBV12-3 or TRBV12-4 and TRBJ1-6; weak D call: TRBD1 (6 bases). V shed 5 bases and J shed 8 bases, with 19 bases lying between them. The CDR3 covers 16 residues. CDR3 sequence reads: CASSAGHPGRDSPLHF. The CDR3 DNA reads as TGTGCCAGCAGTGCGGGACACCCGGGCCGTGATTCACCCCTCCACTTT.

This clonotype was detected a few times. This rearrangement joins TRBV7-2 to TRBJ1-3; 8 nucleotides agree with TRBD1. CDR3 length: 16 amino acids. Germline V gene lookup returns CDR1 SGHTA and CDR2 FQGNSA. V gave up 7 bases and J gave up 0 bases; unmatched junction bases: 8. This chain's CDR3 is CASTQGQGLSGNTIYF. CDR3 nucleotides: TGTGCCAGCACCCAAGGACAGGGCCTCTCTGGAAACACCATATATTTT. The complete variable domain, with remaining parts taken from reference TRBV7-2 and TRBJ1-3, reads GAGVSQSPSNKVTEKGKDVELRCDPISGHTALYWYRQSLGQGLEFLIYFQGNSAPDKSGLPSDRFSAERTGGSVSTLTIQRTQQEDSAVYLCASTQGQGLSGNTIYFGEGSWLTVV.